These 10 T cell receptor beta chains were sequenced from one sample in a study of response to subunit inactivated influenza vaccine. TCRdb re-called the RT-PCR reads through MiXCR, storing one row per CDR3 protein. Of some 150,000 distinct CDR3 sequences in the sample, roughly 12% were seen once. This sample was also put to use in a study of T cells expressing NK-cell markers. That report adds: TCR beta libraries carry UMIs added by 5'RACE template switching.

The starting material was CD8+ T cells sorted from PBMCs, obtained approximately 13 days after vaccination. These TCRs come from a man between 50 and 59 years old who received an inactivated influenza vaccine.

This clonotype was seen ten or more times. In nucleotides, the CDR3 is TGCGCCAGCAGCGATTTGGGTCGTGAGCAGTACTTC. Translating it yields CASSDLGREQYF. The chain links TRBV5-1 to TRBJ2-7; D is undetermined. Trimming removed 4 bases from V and 7 bases from J, with 12 bases in between. CDR1 is SGHRS and CDR2 is YFSETQ in the germline V gene. This CDR3 contains 12 residues.

This clonotype was seen a handful of times. This sequence joins TRBV6-2 or TRBV6-3 and TRBJ2-1; TRBD2 aligns across 7 bases. J lost 5 bases, V lost 2 bases, and 9 bases had no gene match. The length of the CDR3 is 16 residues. Per germline, CDR1 MNHEY and CDR2 SVGEGT. CDR3 in DNA: TGTGCCAGCAGTTACACCCGACTAGCAGTCCACAATGAGCAGTTCTTC. This encodes CASSYTRLAVHNEQFF.

V gene TRBV10-3 combines with J gene TRBJ2-5; maybe TRBD2 (6 bases). The CDR3 spans 17 residues. The V and J ends lost 0 bases and 3 bases respectively, with 17 bases between them. The germline V gene has CDR1 ENHRY and CDR2 SYGVKD. In DNA, the CDR3 is TGTGCCATCAGTGAGTCTCTACGCGGGATACAAGAAGAGACCCAGTACTTC. Its translation is CAISESLRGIQEETQYF.

The sample holds a few counts of this clonotype. The chain employs TRBV19 and TRBJ1-5; D unresolved. Trimming took off 1 base at V and 3 bases at J, with 10 bases between the two ends. CDR3 length: 15 residues. Germline lookup yields CDR1 LNHDA and CDR2 SQIVND (reference sequence). The CDR3 DNA follows: TGTGCCAGTAGTATAGGGGTTGCGTCCAATCAGCCCCAGCATTTT. This sequence encodes CASSIGVASNQPQHF.

Ten or more counts support this clonotype. The genes are TRBV20-1 and TRBJ2-7; D is tentatively TRBD1 or TRBD2 (5 bases each). V was cut by 0 bases and J by 5 bases, with 14 bases left in between. The CDR3 is 14 amino acids. Germline CDR1 reads DFQATT; CDR2 reads SNEGSKA (reference sequence). The CDR3 DNA is TGCAGTGCTAGAGATCCGTGGGGGTTGAACGAGCAGTACTTC. As protein: CSARDPWGLNEQYF.

The genes are TRBV10-3 and TRBJ2-7; 8 bases line up with TRBD1. There are 15 residues in the CDR3. In germline, CDR1 is ENHRY, CDR2 SYGVKD. Losses at the gene ends were 6 bases for V and 3 bases for J; bases not matched to a gene: 10. CDR3 loop: CAISPTGTGFYEQYF. DNA for the CDR3: TGTGCCATCAGCCCAACCGGGACAGGATTCTACGAGCAGTACTTC.

This clonotype was counted between two and nine times. J is TRBJ2-7 and V is TRBV12-3 or TRBV12-4; D may be TRBD1 (5 bases). This CDR3 spans 13 amino acids. Trimming took 2 bases from V and 7 from J, leaving 12 bases between them. The CDR3 DNA reads as TGTGCCAGCAGTTTATTAACAGGCCCAGAGCAGTACTTC. Translated: CASSLLTGPEQYF.

The V call is TRBV4-3, the J call TRBJ2-1; TRBD2 agrees at 10 bases. Trimming cost V 3 bases and J 7 bases; bases outside gene matches: 9. The CDR3 runs 16 residues. Germline CDR1 is LGHNA and CDR2 is YSLEER. DNA of the CDR3: TGCGCCAGCAGCCACTCAAGCGGGAGGGCCTCGAATGAGCAGTTCTTC. Residues: CASSHSSGRASNEQFF.

The J gene is TRBJ2-7, the V gene TRBV13; 9 bases are shared with TRBD1. The CDR3 totals 15 residues. Germline values: CDR1 PRHDT, CDR2 FYEKMQ (reference sequence). Unmatched junction bases numbered 4, after V lost 4 bases and J lost 0 bases. This chain's CDR3 is CASSSGTGSSYEQYF. The DNA for the CDR3 is TGTGCCAGCAGCTCCGGGACAGGGAGCTCCTACGAGCAGTACTTC. Full variable domain (missing parts from reference TRBV13 and TRBJ2-7): AAGVIQSPRHLIKEKRETATLKCYPIPRHDTVYWYQQGPGQDPQFLISFYEKMQSDKGSIPDRFSAQQFSDYHSELNMSSLELGDSALYFCASSSGTGSSYEQYFGPGTRLTVT.

The table lists this clonotype with a count of one. The chain has TRBV6-1 and TRBJ2-7, with D possibly matching TRBD2 (6 bases). The germline V gene has CDR1 MNHNS and CDR2 SASEGT. The CDR3 consists of 14 residues. V was pared by 6 bases and J by 2 bases, with 14 bases between. CDR3 amino acids: CASREGRTTYEQYF. CDR3 nucleotides: TGTGCCAGCAGGGAGGGACGGACGACCTACGAGCAGTACTTC.